Each of the 10 T cell receptor beta chains below was sequenced from the same sample in a study of shared clonotypes between healthy human individuals. Method: immunoSEQ multiplex PCR; TCRdb's copy keeps in-frame clones and lacks some. This sample carries about 660,000 clones, about 74% of them seen once, and the ten largest clones take approximately 1.6%. The sample taken for sequencing was memory CD4+ T cells sorted from blood. Specified subset: CD45RA-negative fraction. The receptors were sampled from a woman aged 25 to 39 in good health.

This clone was seen more than once but under ten times. V gene TRBV5-8 combines with J gene TRBJ2-3; D is unclear. This CDR3 contains 14 residues. CDR1 and CDR2 from the germline V gene are SGHTS and YDEGEE. Trimming removed 6 bases from V and 8 bases from J, with 19 bases in between. CDR3 sequence: CASNAHQVSSTQYF. In DNA form, the CDR3 reads TGTGCCAGCAACGCCCACCAAGTGAGCAGTACGCAGTATTTT.

This chain joins TRBV28 and TRBJ1-2; the D is unclear. The ends were cut back, 8 bases at V and 0 bases at J, with 13 bases in the middle. Germline V gene lookup returns CDR1 MDHEN and CDR2 SYDVKM. The CDR3 contains 14 residues. CDR3 in DNA: TGTGCCAGCGGAAGGGTAACAACTAACTATGGCTACACCTTC. Amino acids: CASGRVTTNYGYTF.

The J gene is TRBJ1-1, the V gene TRBV5-1, with 8 positions matching TRBD1. The CDR3 runs to 15 residues. V gave up 5 bases and J gave up 1 base; unmatched junction bases: 7. From germline, CDR1 is SGHRS and CDR2 YFSETQ. The CDR3 nucleotides are TGCGCCAGCAGACACGGGGGGACAGGGAACACTGAAGCTTTCTTT. Its protein is CASRHGGTGNTEAFF.

This sequence joins TRBV4-1 and TRBJ2-5; possible D gene TRBD2, 6 bases. The CDR3 runs 14 residues. The V end was cut by 1 base, the J end by 13 bases, with 19 bases between. Germline CDR1 MGHRA, CDR2 YSYEKL. Written as DNA, the CDR3 is TGCGCCAGCAGCCAAGTAGGGCCGGCGGGGTCCCGGTACTTC. Translating gives CASSQVGPAGSRYF.

The chain has TRBV27 and TRBJ2-1; possible D gene TRBD1, 6 bases. V was clipped by 5 bases and J by 2 bases, with 13 bases between them. The germline V gene encodes CDR1 MNHEY and CDR2 SMNVEV (reference sequence). The CDR3 is made up of 15 amino acids. The CDR3 DNA sequence: TGTGCCAGCAGTGACCCACGACAGGCCTACAATGAGCAGTTCTTC. It codes for CASSDPRQAYNEQFF.

Points on this clone: This specimen includes other DNA sequences encoding the same CDR3. The gene calls are TRBV14 and TRBJ1-2; D might be TRBD1 (6 bases). The CDR3 length is 14 residues. V was shortened by 1 base and J by 4 bases, with 10 bases between the two germline ends. CDR1 and CDR2 from the germline V gene are SGHDN and FVKESK. In nucleotides, the CDR3 is TGTGCCAGCAGCCAAGGACAGGAGGGCTATGGCTACACCTTC. As protein: CASSQGQEGYGYTF.

V gene TRBV28 combines with J gene TRBJ2-5, with D perhaps being TRBD1 or TRBD2 (6 bases each). The CDR3 covers 14 residues. CDR1 MDHEN and CDR2 SYDVKM come from the germline V gene. Trimming shortened V by 3 bases and J by 5 bases, and 13 bases separated the two germline ends. The CDR3 loop reads CASSFGGLRETQYF. CDR3 sequence (DNA): TGTGCCAGCAGTTTTGGGGGGCTCCGGGAGACCCAGTACTTC.

The chain combines TRBV30 with TRBJ1-4, with TRBD1 as a possible D gene (5 bases). Germline CDR1 is GTSNPN and CDR2 is SVGIG (reference sequence). Deletions cut 5 bases from V and 8 bases from J, with 18 bases between. CDR3 length: 14 residues. CDR3 DNA sequence: TGTGCCTGGGCACTCGGGACTCGAGACGAAAAACTGTTTTTT. This sequence encodes CAWALGTRDEKLFF.

This clone was observed at least ten times. The J gene is TRBJ2-2, the V gene TRBV19; no reliable D call. V was shortened by 5 bases and J by 1 base, with 11 bases between the two germline ends. Germline lookup yields CDR1 LNHDA and CDR2 SQIVND (reference sequence). The CDR3 has 15 amino acids. This chain's CDR3 is CASSLRGLNTGELFF. CDR3 coding DNA: TGTGCCAGTAGTCTCAGAGGCCTGAACACCGGGGAGCTGTTTTTT.

The rearrangement uses TRBV25-1 and TRBJ2-1; 13 bases fit TRBD2. This CDR3 comprises 16 residues. The V and J ends lost 8 bases and 6 bases, in that order; junction bases with no gene match: 10. Looked up from germline, CDR1 is MGHDK and CDR2 is SYGVNS. The CDR3 region has the DNA TGTGCCAGCCGTCACGGGACTAGCGGGAATCTCAATGAGCAGTTCTTC. Translating gives CASRHGTSGNLNEQFF.